Shown below are 30 T cell receptor beta chains from a single sample sequenced in a study of T cells expressing NK-cell markers. From the 5' RACE reads, TCRdb lists one entry per CDR3 protein and no DNA. This listing includes roughly 430,000 distinct CDR3 sequences. The sample was blood T cells: a sorted CD56 or NKG2C T cell subset, CD4+ or CD8+ T cells, or bulk PBMC T cells (not recorded which). All receptors derive from a woman between 18 and 70 years old in good health.

This chain uses TRBV27 with TRBJ1-3. CDR1 and CDR2 from the germline V gene are MNHEY and SMNVEV (reference sequence). The CDR3 sequence is 13 residues long. CDR3 loop: CASSPFPENTIYF.

J is TRBJ1-1 and V is TRBV7-8. Germline V gives CDR1 SGHVS, CDR2 FQNEAQ. This CDR3 is 14 amino acids long. The CDR3 here is CASSLVGGSTEAFF.

The chain links TRBV5-1 to TRBJ2-1. Germline CDR1 is SGHRS and CDR2 is YFSETQ. The CDR3 contains 13 residues. The CDR3 spells CASSLRVDNEQFF.

V is TRBV20-1 and J is TRBJ2-1; there is no DNA to check the TCRdb D call of TRBD1. CDR1 and CDR2 (germline): DFQATT, SNEGSKA (reference sequence). CDR3 size: 17 residues. The CDR3 sequence: CSARDGRGESSYNEQFF.

V gene TRBV9 combines with J gene TRBJ1-3; TCRdb designates TRBD1, a call that cannot be tested without DNA. This CDR3 region has 15 residues. In germline, CDR1 is SGDLS, CDR2 YYNGEE. The CDR3 reads CASSRPPGAGNTIYF.

V usage is TRBV29-1 and J usage is TRBJ2-1. The length of the CDR3 is 14 residues. Looked up from germline, CDR1 is SQVTM and CDR2 is ANQGSEA. The CDR3 here is CSVEQAGPLNEQFF.

The chain recombines TRBV20-1 with TRBJ2-5; TCRdb gives TRBD2 as the D gene, but with no DNA this cannot be confirmed. CDR1 is DFQATT, CDR2 SNEGSKA, per germline (reference sequence). This CDR3 is built from 14 residues. The chain's CDR3 is CSARWRGAQETQYF.

The V gene is TRBV7-6, the J gene TRBJ2-1; TCRdb's assignment of TRBD2 cannot be checked, as there is no DNA. Germline-derived CDR1 and CDR2 are SGHVS and FNYEAQ. CDR3 length: 15 amino acids. CDR3 in amino acids: CASSFRTSEYNEQFF.

The chain recombines TRBV9 with TRBJ2-3. The CDR3 length is 13 residues. Per germline, CDR1 SGDLS and CDR2 YYNGEE. The CDR3 sequence is CASRDGWTDTQYF.

The chain has TRBV12-3 or TRBV12-4 and TRBJ2-5. This CDR3 comprises 13 residues. The CDR3 loop is CASSFLLGETQYF.

The rearrangement joins TRBV7-9 to TRBJ1-2. Germline CDR1 reads SEHNR; CDR2 reads FQNEAQ (reference sequence). There are 12 residues in the CDR3. CDR3 region: CASSLDWSGYTF.

The chain couples TRBV5-1 to TRBJ2-3; TCRdb reports TRBD2, a call that lacks DNA to check it against. Germline CDR1 SGHRS, CDR2 YFSETQ. The CDR3 totals 17 residues. CDR3 protein: CASSFGLAGGPLDTQYF.

The rearrangement joins TRBV5-1 to TRBJ2-3; the D call from TCRdb, TRBD2, cannot be confirmed without DNA. The CDR3 has 16 residues. Germline CDR1 is SGHRS and CDR2 is YFSETQ. The CDR3 here is CASSNRAGGPTDTQYF.

V usage is TRBV25-1 and J usage is TRBJ1-2; TCRdb designates TRBD1, a call that cannot be tested without DNA. The CDR3 runs to 15 residues. The V gene's germline CDR1 is MGHDK and CDR2 SYGVNS. CDR3 sequence: CASSEWGRRLDGYTF.

The chain couples TRBV5-6 to TRBJ2-1; with no DNA, the TCRdb D assignment of TRBD2 cannot be verified. The length of the CDR3 is 15 residues. Looked up from germline, CDR1 is SGHDT and CDR2 is YYEEEE. This CDR3 is CASSFEDSGYNEQFF.

V gene TRBV20-1 combines with J gene TRBJ2-1. The CDR3 sequence is 15 residues long. Per germline, CDR1 DFQATT and CDR2 SNEGSKA (reference sequence). CDR3 sequence: CSASVTQNSYNEQFF.

J is TRBJ2-1 and V is TRBV7-9; there is no DNA to check the TCRdb D call of TRBD1. Germline V gene lookup returns CDR1 SEHNR and CDR2 FQNEAQ (reference sequence). The CDR3 spans 12 residues. CDR3 in amino acids: CASSAPAPEQFF. The full variable domain, with the rest looked up from reference TRBV7-9 and TRBJ2-1, is DTGVSQNPRHKITKRGQNVTFRCDPISEHNRLYWYRQTLGQGPEFLTYFQNEAQLEKSRLLSDRFSAERPKGSFSTLEIQRTEQGDSAMYLCASSAPAPEQFFGPGTRLTVL.

The V and J genes are TRBV12-3 or TRBV12-4 and TRBJ1-2. This CDR3 is 14 amino acids long. The CDR3 spells CASSLGGWDYGYTF.

J is TRBJ2-7 and V is TRBV10-3. This CDR3 region has 11 residues. Germline V gene lookup returns CDR1 ENHRY and CDR2 SYGVKD. CDR3 region: CAISESAEQYF.

The chain carries TRBV27 and TRBJ2-7; the D call of TRBD1 rests on TCRdb alone, since no DNA is present to check it. The CDR3 is made up of 18 amino acids. CDR1 MNHEY and CDR2 SMNVEV come from the germline V gene (reference sequence). The CDR3 sequence is CASSPIPIRDGSSYEQYF.

CDR3 sequence: CSVPPGGVKLGYGYTF. The chain uses TRBV20-1 and TRBJ1-2. CDR3 length equals 16 residues. The germline V gene has CDR1 DFQATT and CDR2 SNEGSKA (reference sequence).

The CDR3 sequence is CSARGGSGRLYEQYF. The genes are TRBV20-1 and TRBJ2-7; without DNA, the TCRdb call of TRBD2 cannot be checked. CDR3 length: 15 amino acids. Germline CDR1 and CDR2: DFQATT and SNEGSKA (reference sequence).

The chain recombines TRBV12-3 or TRBV12-4 with TRBJ2-1; absent DNA, TCRdb's TRBD1 call cannot be checked. The CDR3 length is 14 residues. The CDR3 sequence: CASSTSRTDNEQFF.

The chain combines TRBV28 with TRBJ2-5; the D call from TCRdb, TRBD1, cannot be confirmed without DNA. Per the germline V gene, CDR1 is MDHEN and CDR2 is SYDVKM. This CDR3 spans 15 amino acids. CDR3 protein: CASRSNRGRQETQYF. Full variable domain (remainder filled in from reference TRBV28 and TRBJ2-5): DVKVTQSSRYLVKRTGEKVFLECVQDMDHENMFWYRQDPGLGLRLIYFSYDVKMKEKGDIPEGYSVSREKKERFSLILESASTNQTSMYLCASRSNRGRQETQYFGPGTRLLVL.

The chain carries TRBV7-9 and TRBJ1-4. The CDR3 totals 14 residues. Looked up from germline, CDR1 is SEHNR and CDR2 is FQNEAQ (reference sequence). The chain's CDR3 is CASSSTANNEKLFF.

This chain joins TRBV20-1 and TRBJ2-4; TCRdb designates TRBD1, a call that cannot be tested without DNA. The CDR3 is made up of 13 amino acids. CDR1 is DFQATT and CDR2 is SNEGSKA in the germline V gene (reference sequence). CDR3 residues: CSATRQGKNIQYF.

The chain uses TRBV10-3 and TRBJ2-1; with no DNA, the TCRdb D assignment of TRBD2 cannot be verified. The CDR3 consists of 14 residues. Germline V gene data show CDR1 as ENHRY and CDR2 as SYGVKD. This CDR3 reads CAISPSGGYNEQFF.

The gene calls are TRBV12-3 or TRBV12-4 and TRBJ2-5; no DNA is available, so the TRBD2 call from TCRdb remains unchecked. CDR3 length equals 13 residues. This CDR3 is CASSLFGRRTQYF.

The genes are TRBV15 and TRBJ2-7; TCRdb lists TRBD2, though no DNA is available to test this call. CDR3 length: 14 amino acids. CDR1 and CDR2 from the germline V gene are LNHNV and YYDKDF (reference sequence). The CDR3 sequence is CATSRGGGLDEQYF.

This rearrangement joins TRBV10-3 to TRBJ1-6; TCRdb picks TRBD1, but there is no DNA to check that call. This CDR3 is 17 amino acids long. Germline loops: CDR1 ENHRY, CDR2 SYGVKD. The CDR3 region is CAISPLRESSYNSPLHF.